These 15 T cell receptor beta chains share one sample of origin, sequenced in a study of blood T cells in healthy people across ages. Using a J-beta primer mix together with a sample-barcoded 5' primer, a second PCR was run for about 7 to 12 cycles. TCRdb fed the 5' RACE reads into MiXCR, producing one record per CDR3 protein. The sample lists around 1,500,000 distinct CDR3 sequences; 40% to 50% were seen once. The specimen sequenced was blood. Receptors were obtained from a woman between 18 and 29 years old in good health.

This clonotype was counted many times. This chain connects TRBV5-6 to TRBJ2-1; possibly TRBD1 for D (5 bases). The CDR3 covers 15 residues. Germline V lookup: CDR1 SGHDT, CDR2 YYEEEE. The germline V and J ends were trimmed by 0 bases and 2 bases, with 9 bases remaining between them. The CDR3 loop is CASSLGQNPYNEQFF. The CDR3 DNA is TGTGCCAGCAGCTTGGGACAGAACCCCTACAATGAGCAGTTCTTC.

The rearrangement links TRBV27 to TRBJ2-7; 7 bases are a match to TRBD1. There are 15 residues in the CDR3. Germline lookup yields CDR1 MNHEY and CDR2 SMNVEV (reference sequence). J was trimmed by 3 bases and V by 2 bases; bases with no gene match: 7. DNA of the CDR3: TGTGCCAGCAGTTTAACAGGGGCGCCCTTCTACGAGCAGTACTTC. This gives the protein CASSLTGAPFYEQYF.

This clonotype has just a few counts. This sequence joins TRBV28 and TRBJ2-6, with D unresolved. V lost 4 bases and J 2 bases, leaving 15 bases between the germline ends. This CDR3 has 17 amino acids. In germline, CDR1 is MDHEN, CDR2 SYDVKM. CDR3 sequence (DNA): TGTGCCAGCAGTTCGTCAGGAGCGAATACTGGGGCCAACGTCCTGACTTTC. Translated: CASSSSGANTGANVLTF.

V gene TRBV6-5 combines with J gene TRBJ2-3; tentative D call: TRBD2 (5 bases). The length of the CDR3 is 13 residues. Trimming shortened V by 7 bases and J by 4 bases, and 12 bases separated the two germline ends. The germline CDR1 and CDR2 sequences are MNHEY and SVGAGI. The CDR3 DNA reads TGTGCCAGCACCGCAAGCGGATCAGATACGCAGTATTTT. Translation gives CASTASGSDTQYF.

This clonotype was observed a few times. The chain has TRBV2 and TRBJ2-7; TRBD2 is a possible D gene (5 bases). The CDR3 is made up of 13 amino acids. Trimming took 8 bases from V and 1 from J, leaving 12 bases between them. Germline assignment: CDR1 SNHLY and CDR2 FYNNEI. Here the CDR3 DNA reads TGTGCCAGCGTCGGAGGAAAGTCCTACGAGCAGTACTTC. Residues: CASVGGKSYEQYF.

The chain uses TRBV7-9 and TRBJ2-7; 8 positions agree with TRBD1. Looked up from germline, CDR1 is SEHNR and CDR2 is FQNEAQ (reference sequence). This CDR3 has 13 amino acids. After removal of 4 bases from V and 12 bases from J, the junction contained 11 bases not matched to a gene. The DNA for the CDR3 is TGTGCCAGCAGCTACGGACAGGGTGGGGAACTGTACTTC. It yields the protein CASSYGQGGELYF.

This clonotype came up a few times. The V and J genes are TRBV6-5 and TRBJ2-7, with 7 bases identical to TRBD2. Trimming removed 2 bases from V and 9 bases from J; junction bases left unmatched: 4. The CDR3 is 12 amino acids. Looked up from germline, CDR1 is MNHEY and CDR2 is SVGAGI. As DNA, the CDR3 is TGTGCCAGCAGTTACCGGGGGGAAGGGCAGTACTTC. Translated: CASSYRGEGQYF.

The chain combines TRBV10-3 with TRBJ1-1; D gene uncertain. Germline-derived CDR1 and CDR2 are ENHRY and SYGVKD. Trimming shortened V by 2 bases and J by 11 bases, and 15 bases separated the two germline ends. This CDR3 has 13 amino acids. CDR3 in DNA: TGTGCCATCAGTGAGGGTCCCATCCGCGGGGCTTTCTTT. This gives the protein CAISEGPIRGAFF.

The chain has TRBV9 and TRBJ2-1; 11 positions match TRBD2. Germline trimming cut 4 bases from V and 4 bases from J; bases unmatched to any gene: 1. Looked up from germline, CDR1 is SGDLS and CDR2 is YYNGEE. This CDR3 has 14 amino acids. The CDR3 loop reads CASSSSGRYNEQFF. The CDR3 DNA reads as TGTGCCAGCAGCTCTAGCGGGAGGTACAATGAGCAGTTCTTC.

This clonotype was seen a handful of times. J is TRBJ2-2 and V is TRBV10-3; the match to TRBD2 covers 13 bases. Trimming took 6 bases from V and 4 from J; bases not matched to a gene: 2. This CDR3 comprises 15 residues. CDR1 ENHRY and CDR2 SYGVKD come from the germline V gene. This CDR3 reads CAIRTSGGITGELFF. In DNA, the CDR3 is TGTGCCATCAGGACTAGCGGGGGGATCACCGGGGAGCTGTTTTTT.

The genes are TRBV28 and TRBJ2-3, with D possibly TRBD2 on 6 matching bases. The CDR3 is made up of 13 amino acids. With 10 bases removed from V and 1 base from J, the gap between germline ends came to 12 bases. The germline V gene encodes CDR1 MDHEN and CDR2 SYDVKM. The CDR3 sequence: CATLGGGTDTQYF. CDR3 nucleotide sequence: TGTGCCACCCTGGGCGGGGGCACAGATACGCAGTATTTT.

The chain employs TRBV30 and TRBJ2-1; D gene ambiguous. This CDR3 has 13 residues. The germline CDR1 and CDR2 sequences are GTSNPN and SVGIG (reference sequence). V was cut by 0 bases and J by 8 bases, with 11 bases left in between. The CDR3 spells CAWSVWLIDEQFF. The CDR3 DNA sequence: TGTGCCTGGAGTGTATGGCTAATCGATGAGCAGTTCTTC.

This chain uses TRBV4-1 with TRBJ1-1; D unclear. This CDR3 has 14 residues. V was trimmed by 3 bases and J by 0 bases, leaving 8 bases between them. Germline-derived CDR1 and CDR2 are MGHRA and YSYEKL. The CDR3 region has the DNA TGCGCCAGCAGCCACGGACCCTTGAACACTGAAGCTTTCTTT. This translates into CASSHGPLNTEAFF.

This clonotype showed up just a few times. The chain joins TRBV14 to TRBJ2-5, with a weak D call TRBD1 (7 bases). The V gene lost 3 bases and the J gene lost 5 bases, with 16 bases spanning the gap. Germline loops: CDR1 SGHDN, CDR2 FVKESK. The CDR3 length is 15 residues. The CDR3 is CASSHRQGLRETQYF. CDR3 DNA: TGTGCCAGCAGCCACCGACAGGGACTGAGGGAGACCCAGTACTTC.

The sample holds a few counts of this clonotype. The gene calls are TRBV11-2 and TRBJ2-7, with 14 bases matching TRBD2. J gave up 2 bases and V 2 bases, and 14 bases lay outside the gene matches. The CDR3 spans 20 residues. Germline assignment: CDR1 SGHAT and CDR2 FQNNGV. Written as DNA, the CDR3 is TGTGCCAGCAGCTTAAGTTTCGGGACTAGCGGGAGCCGACAGACCTACGAGCAGTACTTC. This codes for CASSLSFGTSGSRQTYEQYF.